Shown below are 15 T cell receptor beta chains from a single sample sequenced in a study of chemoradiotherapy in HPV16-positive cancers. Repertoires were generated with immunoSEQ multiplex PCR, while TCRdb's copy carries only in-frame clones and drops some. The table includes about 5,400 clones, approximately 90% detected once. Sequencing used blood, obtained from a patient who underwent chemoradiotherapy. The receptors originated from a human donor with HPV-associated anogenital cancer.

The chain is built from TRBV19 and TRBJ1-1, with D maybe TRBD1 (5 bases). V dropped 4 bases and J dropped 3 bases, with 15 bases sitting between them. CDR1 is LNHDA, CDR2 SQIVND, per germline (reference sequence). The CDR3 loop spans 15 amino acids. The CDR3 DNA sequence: TGTGCCAGTAGTACCCGAGTCTCGGGGGACACTGAAGCTTTCTTT. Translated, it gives CASSTRVSGDTEAFF. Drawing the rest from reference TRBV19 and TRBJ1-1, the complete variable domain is DGGITQSPKYLFRKEGQNVTLSCEQNLNHDAMYWYRQDPGQGLRLIYYSQIVNDFQKGDIAEGYSVSREKKESFPLTVTSAQKNPTAFYLCASSTRVSGDTEAFFGQGTRLTVV.

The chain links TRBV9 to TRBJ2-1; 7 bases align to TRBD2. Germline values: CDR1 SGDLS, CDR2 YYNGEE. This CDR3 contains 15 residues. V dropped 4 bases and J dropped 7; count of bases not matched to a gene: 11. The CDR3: CASSLLAGTGNEQFF. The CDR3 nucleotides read TGTGCCAGCAGCCTATTAGCGGGCACGGGGAATGAGCAGTTCTTC.

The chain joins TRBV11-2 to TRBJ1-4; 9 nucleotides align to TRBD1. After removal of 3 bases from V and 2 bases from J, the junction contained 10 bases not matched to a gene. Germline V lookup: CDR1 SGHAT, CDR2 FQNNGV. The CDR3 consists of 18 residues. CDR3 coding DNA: TGTGCCAGCAGCTTCTCCGGGACAGGGATTTTTACTAATGAAAAACTGTTTTTT. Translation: CASSFSGTGIFTNEKLFF.

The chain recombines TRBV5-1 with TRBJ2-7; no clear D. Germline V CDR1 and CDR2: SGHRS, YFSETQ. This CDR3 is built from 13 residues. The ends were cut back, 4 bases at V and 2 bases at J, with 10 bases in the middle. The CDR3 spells CASSPPDAYEQYF. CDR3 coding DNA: TGCGCCAGCAGCCCCCCCGACGCCTACGAGCAGTACTTC. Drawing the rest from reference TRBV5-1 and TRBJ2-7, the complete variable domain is KAGVTQTPRYLIKTRGQQVTLSCSPISGHRSVSWYQQTPGQGLQFLFEYFSETQRNKGNFPGRFSGRQFSNSRSEMNVSTLELGDSALYLCASSPPDAYEQYFGPGTRLTVT.

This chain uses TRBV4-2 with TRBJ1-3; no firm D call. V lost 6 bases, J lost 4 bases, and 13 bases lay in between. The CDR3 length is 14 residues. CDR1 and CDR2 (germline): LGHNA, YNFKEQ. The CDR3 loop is CASSLGRGGNTIYF. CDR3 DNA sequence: TGTGCCAGCAGTCTGGGCCGCGGAGGAAACACCATATATTTT.

In DNA, the CDR3 is TGTGCCAGCAGCTTAGTGTCCGGGAGTAGTGGGTTTAATGAGCAGTTCTTC. Its protein is CASSLVSGSSGFNEQFF. The J gene is TRBJ2-1, the V gene TRBV13, with a tentative D call TRBD2 (6 bases). CDR1 PRHDT and CDR2 FYEKMQ come from the germline V gene (reference sequence). Trimming left V 1 base short and J 7 bases short, with 20 bases between. This CDR3 is 17 amino acids long.

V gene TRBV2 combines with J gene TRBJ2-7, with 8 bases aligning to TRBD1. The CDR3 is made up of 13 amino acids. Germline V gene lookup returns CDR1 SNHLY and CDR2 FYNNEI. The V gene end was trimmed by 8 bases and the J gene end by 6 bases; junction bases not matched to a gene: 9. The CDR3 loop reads CASGLQGDLEQYF. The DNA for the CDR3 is TGTGCCAGCGGACTACAGGGGGACCTCGAGCAGTACTTC.

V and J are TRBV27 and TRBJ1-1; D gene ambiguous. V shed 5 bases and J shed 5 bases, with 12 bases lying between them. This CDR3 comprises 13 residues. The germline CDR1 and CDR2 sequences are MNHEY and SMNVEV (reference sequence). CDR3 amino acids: CASSPTTGTEAFF. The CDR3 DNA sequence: TGTGCCAGCAGTCCAACGACCGGAACTGAAGCTTTCTTT.

The CDR3 region is CACGGSIGEKLFF. The CDR3 DNA sequence: TGTGCCTGCGGGGGCAGTATAGGTGAAAAACTGTTTTTT. The V gene is TRBV6-6, the J gene TRBJ1-4, with D perhaps TRBD1 (6 bases). Trimming left V 11 bases short and J 7 bases short, with 17 bases between. Germline CDR1 is MNHNY and CDR2 is SVGAGI (reference sequence). The CDR3 is made up of 13 amino acids.

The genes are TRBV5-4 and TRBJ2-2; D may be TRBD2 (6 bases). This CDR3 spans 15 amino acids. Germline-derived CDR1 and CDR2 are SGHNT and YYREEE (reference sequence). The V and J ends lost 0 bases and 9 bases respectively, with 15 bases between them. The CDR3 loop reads CASSLGGGQDRELFF. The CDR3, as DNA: TGTGCCAGCAGCTTGGGGGGAGGCCAAGACCGGGAGCTGTTTTTT.

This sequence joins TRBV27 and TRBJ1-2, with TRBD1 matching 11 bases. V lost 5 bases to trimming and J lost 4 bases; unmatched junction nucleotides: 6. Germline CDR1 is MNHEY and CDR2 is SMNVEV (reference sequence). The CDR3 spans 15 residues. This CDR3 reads CASSRGQGAIYGYTF. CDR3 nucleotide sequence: TGTGCCAGCAGTCGAGGACAGGGGGCAATCTATGGCTACACCTTC.

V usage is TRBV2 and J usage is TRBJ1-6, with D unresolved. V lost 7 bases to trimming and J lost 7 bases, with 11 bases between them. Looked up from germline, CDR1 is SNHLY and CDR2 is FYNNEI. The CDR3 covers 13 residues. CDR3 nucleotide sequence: TGTGCCAGCACCCCGGAGGTGAATTCACCCCTCCACTTT. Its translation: CASTPEVNSPLHF.

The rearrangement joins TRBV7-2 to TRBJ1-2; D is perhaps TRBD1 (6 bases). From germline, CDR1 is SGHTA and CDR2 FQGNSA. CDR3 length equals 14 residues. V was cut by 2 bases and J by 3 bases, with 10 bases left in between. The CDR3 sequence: CASSLTRGDYGYTF. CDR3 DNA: TGTGCCAGCAGCTTAACCAGGGGCGACTATGGCTACACCTTC.

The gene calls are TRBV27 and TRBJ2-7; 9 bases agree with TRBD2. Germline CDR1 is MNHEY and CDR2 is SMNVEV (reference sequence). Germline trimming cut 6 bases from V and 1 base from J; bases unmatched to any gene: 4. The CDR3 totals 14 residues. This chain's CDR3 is CASRERGVSYEQYF. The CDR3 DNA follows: TGTGCCAGCAGGGAGCGGGGGGTTTCCTACGAGCAGTACTTC.

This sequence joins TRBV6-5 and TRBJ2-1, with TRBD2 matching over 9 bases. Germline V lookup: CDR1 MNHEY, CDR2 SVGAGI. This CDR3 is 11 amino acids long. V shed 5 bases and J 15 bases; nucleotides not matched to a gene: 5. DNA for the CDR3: TGTGCCAGCAGTGGCGGGGGGGAGGGGTTCTTC. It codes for CASSGGGEGFF.